This T cell receptor beta chain emerged from a study of CD8 T cell repertoires and HIV-1 epitope variants. On the study more broadly: T cells were stimulated with Twenty-five Gag and Nef peptides separately.

The germline V and J ends were trimmed by 1 base and 0 bases, with 9 bases remaining between them. Germline V lookup: CDR1 SGHVS, CDR2 FQNEAQ. The CDR3 loop spans 16 amino acids. Details on this clone: Its antigen remains unknown.

Assay: immunoSEQ multiplex PCR; the TCRdb copy retains only in-frame clones and omits some. The table shows 4,800 or so clones, with approximately 67% occurring only once. The J gene is TRBJ2-2, the V gene TRBV7-8; possible D gene TRBD1, 5 bases. The sample comprised cultured CD8+ T cells derived from PBMCs. The clonotype was recovered from a male donor with HIV. CDR3: CASSLVAGSNTGELFF. For the CDR3, the DNA is TGTGCCAGCAGCTTAGTGGCAGGGTCGAACACCGGGGAGCTGTTTTTT. Full variable domain (outside the CDR3, taken from reference TRBV7-8 and TRBJ2-2): GAGVSQSPRYKVAKRGQDVALRCDPISGHVSLFWYQQALGQGPEFLTYFQNEAQLDKSGLPSDRFFAERPEGSVSTLKIQRTQQEDSAVYLCASSLVAGSNTGELFFGEGSRLTVL.